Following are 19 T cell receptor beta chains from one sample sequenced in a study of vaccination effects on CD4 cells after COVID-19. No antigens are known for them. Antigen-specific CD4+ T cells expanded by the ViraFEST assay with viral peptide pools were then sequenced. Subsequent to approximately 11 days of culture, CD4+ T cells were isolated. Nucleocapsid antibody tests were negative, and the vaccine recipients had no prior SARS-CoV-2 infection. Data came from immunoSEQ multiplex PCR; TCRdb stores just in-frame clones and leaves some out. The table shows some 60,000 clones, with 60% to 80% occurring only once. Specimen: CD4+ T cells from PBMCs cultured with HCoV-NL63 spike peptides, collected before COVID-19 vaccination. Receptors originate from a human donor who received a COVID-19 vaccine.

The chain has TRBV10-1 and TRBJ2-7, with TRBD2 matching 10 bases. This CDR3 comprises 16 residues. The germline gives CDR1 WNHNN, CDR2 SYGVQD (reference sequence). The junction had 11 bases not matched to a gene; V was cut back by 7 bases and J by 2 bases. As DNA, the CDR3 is TGCGCCAGCATCTACTCGGGAGCGGGGGGGACCTACGAGCAGTACGTC. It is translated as CASIYSGAGGTYEQYV.

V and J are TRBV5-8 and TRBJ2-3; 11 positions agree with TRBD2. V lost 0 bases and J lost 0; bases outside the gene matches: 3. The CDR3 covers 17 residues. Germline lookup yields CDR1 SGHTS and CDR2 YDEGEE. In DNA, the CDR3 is TGTGCCAGCAGCTTGGCGAGGACTAGCGGGAGCACAGATACGCAGTATTTT. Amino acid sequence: CASSLARTSGSTDTQYF.

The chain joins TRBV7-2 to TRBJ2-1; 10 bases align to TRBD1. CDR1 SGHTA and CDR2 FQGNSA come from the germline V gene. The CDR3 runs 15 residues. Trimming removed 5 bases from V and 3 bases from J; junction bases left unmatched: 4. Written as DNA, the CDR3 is TGTGCCAGCAGCAGACAGGGGGCCGGCTACAATGAGCAGTTCTTC. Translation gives CASSRQGAGYNEQFF.

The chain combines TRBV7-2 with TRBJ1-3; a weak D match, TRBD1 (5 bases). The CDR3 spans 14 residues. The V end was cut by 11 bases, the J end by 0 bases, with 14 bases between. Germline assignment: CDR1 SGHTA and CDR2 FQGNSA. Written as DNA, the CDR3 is TGTGCCTCCTCTCCAGGGAGCTCTGGAAACACCATATATTTT. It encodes CASSPGSSGNTIYF.

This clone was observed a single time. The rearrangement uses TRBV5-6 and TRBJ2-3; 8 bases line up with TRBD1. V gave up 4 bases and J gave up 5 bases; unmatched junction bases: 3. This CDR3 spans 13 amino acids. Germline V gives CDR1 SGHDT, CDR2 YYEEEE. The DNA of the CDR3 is TGTGCCAGCAGCCGCGGACAGGGAGATACGCAGTATTTT. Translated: CASSRGQGDTQYF.

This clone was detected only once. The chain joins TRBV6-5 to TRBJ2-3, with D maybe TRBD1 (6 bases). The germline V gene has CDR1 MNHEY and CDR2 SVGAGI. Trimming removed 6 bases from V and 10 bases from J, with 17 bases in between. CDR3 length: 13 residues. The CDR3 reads CASRDSRTQAQYF. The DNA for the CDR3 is TGTGCCAGCAGGGACAGTCGCACACAGGCGCAGTATTTT.

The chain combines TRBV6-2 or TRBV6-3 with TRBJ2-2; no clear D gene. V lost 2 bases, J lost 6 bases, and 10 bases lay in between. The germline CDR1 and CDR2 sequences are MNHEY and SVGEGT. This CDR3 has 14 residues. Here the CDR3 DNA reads TGTGCCAGCAGTTACGCCGGACGATCCGGGGAGCTGTTTTTT. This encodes CASSYAGRSGELFF.

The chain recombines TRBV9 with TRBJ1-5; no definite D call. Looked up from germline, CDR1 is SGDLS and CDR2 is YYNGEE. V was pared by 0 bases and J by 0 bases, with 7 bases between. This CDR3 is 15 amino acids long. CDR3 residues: CASSVVPDSNQPQHF. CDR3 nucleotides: TGTGCCAGCAGCGTAGTGCCCGATAGCAATCAGCCCCAGCATTTT.

The CDR3 here is CASSLAGLSGNTIYF. CDR3 coding DNA: TGCGCCAGCAGCTTAGCGGGTCTCTCTGGAAACACCATATATTTT. The chain joins TRBV5-1 to TRBJ1-3; no reliable D call. The CDR3 is 15 amino acids. Germline V gene data show CDR1 as SGHRS and CDR2 as YFSETQ. Between the trimmed V and J ends, which lost 2 bases and 0 bases, there was a span of 9 bases.

The CDR3 DNA reads as TGCGCCAGCAGCTTGGACCCCTCGGGGGGTTCCCCGGATGGCTACACCTTC. It yields the protein CASSLDPSGGSPDGYTF. The chain employs TRBV5-1 and TRBJ1-2, with D perhaps TRBD1 (5 bases). V was cut by 0 bases and J by 6 bases, with 21 bases left in between. The length of the CDR3 is 17 residues. Germline V gene sequence: CDR1 SGHRS, CDR2 YFSETQ.

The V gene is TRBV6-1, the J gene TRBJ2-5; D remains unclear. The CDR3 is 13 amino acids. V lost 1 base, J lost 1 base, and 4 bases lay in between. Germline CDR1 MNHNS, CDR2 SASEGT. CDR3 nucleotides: TGTGCCAGCAGTGAAGTTATCCAAGAGACCCAGTACTTC. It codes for CASSEVIQETQYF.

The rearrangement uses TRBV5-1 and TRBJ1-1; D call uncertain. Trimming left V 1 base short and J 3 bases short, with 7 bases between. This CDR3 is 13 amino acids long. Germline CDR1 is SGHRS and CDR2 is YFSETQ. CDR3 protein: CASSLNGYTEAFF. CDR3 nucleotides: TGCGCCAGCAGCTTGAACGGATACACTGAAGCTTTCTTT.

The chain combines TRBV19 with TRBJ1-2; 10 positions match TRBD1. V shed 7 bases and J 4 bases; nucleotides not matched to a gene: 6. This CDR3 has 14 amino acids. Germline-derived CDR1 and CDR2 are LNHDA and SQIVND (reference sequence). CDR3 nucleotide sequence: TGTGCCAGTACCCGGACAGGGGGTGGCTATGGCTACACCTTC. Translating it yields CASTRTGGGYGYTF.

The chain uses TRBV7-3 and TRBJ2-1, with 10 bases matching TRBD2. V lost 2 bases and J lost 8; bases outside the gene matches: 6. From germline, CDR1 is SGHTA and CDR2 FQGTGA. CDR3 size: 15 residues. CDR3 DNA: TGTGCCAGCAGCTTAGAGCGGGGGGGCCAGCATGAGCAGTTCTTC. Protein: CASSLERGGQHEQFF.

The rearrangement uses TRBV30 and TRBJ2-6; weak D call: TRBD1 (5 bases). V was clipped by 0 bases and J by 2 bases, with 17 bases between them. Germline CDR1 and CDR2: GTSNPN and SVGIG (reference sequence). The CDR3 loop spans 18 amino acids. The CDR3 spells CAWSVEHRGRAGANVLTF. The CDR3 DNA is TGTGCCTGGAGTGTAGAACATAGGGGAAGGGCTGGGGCCAACGTCCTGACTTTC.

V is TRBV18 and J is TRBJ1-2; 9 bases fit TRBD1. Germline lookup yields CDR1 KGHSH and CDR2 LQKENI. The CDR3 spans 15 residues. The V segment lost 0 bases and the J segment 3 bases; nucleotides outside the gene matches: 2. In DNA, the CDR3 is TGTGCCAGCTCACCACCGGGACAGGGATACTATGGCTACACCTTC. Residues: CASSPPGQGYYGYTF.

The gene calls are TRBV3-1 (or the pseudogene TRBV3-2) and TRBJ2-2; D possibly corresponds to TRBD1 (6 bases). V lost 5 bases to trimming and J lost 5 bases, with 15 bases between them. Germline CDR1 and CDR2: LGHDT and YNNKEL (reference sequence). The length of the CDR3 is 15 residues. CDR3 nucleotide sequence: TGTGCCAGCAGCGAGGGACACGGAATGACCGGGGAGCTGTTTTTT. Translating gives CASSEGHGMTGELFF.

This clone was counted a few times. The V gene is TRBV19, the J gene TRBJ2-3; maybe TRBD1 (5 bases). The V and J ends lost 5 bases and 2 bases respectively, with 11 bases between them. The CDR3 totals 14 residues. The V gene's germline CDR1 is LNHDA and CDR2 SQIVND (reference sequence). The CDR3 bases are TGTGCCAGTAGTCTACGACAGCCCACAGATACGCAGTATTTT. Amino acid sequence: CASSLRQPTDTQYF. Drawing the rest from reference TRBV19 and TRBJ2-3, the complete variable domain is DGGITQSPKYLFRKEGQNVTLSCEQNLNHDAMYWYRQDPGQGLRLIYYSQIVNDFQKGDIAEGYSVSREKKESFPLTVTSAQKNPTAFYLCASSLRQPTDTQYFGPGTRLTVL.

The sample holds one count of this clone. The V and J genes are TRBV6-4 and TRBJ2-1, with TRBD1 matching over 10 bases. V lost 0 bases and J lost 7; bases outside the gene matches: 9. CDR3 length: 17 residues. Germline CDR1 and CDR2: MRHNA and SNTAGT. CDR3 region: CASSDSMGQGSKNEQFF. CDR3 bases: TGTGCCAGCAGTGACTCGATGGGACAGGGGTCTAAGAATGAGCAGTTCTTC.